This T cell receptor beta chain was sequenced in a study of T cell responses to AZD1222 COVID-19 vaccine. The overall study: Investigators merged groups given second doses at roughly 4 or roughly 12 weeks.

Findings and caveats of the study: Along spike, vaccine-associated CD4 TCRs were found throughout, with dominance at 160-218 and 743-854. A mostly white British donor set with more females was recruited, and clonal diversity was possibly underestimated.

The CDR3 is 13 amino acids. V shed 6 bases, J shed 3 bases, and the junction held 2 bases outside the gene matches. The germline CDR1 and CDR2 sequences are MDHEN and SYDVKM. Sequenced by immunoSEQ multiplex PCR; TCRdb stores in-frame clones only, minus some. Altogether 130,000 to 150,000 clones are present, about 91% being singletons, with the ten largest covering approximately 2%. As for this clone: Its antigen is unidentified.

This chain joins TRBV28 and TRBJ1-2, with 9 bases that match TRBD1. The sample in question was peripheral blood, obtained on day 0 of AZD1222 vaccination. The sequence came from an adult in good health. The CDR3, as DNA: TGTGCCAGCAGGGGACAGGGTGACTATGGCTACACCTTC. Translating it yields CASRGQGDYGYTF.